This T cell receptor (beta chain) was sequenced for a study of metastatic and nonmetastatic thyroid tumors (dated by TCRdb to about 2020). About the study as a whole: The researchers compared repertoires between peripheral blood samples and tumor or nodule tissue samples from patients with malignant or benign thyroid disease. The investigation overall reported the following: TCR beta diversity was reported as significantly higher in malignant tumors than in benign nodules, in both blood and tumor samples.

CDR1 and CDR2 were assigned from the germline V gene as MNHNS and SASEGT. The CDR3 contains 14 residues, cysteine and phenylalanine counted. Left in the record is the CDR3 DNA by itself, 42 bases read in frame from the first base. Trimming takes 6 bases off V and 2 bases off J; junction bases not matched to a gene: 5. The protocol used for the library was PCR. Sequencing was carried out with an Illumina HiSeq 4000. High-throughput sequencing was used to profile the CDR3 region of the TCR beta-chain in every patient. Concerning the study's data processing: CDR3 differences across clinicopathological groups were used to build a classifier for discriminating distant-metastatic papillary thyroid cancer patients. Repertoire diversity was assessed with the Shannon index, and tumor-blood repertoire similarity with the Morisita-Horn index. TCRdb passed the public sequencing reads through fastp at Q25 and MiXCR, retaining productive beta sequences. It is TCRdb's table, rather than the study itself, that gives the V and J calls and clone size. The sample table contains about 31,000 clones; only one count was recorded for about 21% of them. Around a fifth of the sample goes to the ten largest clones.

None of the patients had been given any treatment before thyroid surgery. The study retrospectively analysed patient clinical samples collected from about 2012 to 2019 using T-cell receptor beta sequencing. This clone is considered medium-sized (0.01 to 0.1%). The clone's antigen remains unknown. No much larger clonotype is one base removed from it; base qualities were not supplied. Here the chain combines TRBV6-1 and TRBJ2-3, with 7 bases matching TRBD1. Sequenced sample: blood. This clonotype originated in a female donor with papillary thyroid cancer or a benign thyroid nodule (not recorded which). Some clones in this sample may be carry-over from other donors' samples. The CDR3 reads CASRLQGPTDTQYF. The bases read TGTGCCAGCAGATTACAGGGGCCCACAGATACGCAGTATTTT.